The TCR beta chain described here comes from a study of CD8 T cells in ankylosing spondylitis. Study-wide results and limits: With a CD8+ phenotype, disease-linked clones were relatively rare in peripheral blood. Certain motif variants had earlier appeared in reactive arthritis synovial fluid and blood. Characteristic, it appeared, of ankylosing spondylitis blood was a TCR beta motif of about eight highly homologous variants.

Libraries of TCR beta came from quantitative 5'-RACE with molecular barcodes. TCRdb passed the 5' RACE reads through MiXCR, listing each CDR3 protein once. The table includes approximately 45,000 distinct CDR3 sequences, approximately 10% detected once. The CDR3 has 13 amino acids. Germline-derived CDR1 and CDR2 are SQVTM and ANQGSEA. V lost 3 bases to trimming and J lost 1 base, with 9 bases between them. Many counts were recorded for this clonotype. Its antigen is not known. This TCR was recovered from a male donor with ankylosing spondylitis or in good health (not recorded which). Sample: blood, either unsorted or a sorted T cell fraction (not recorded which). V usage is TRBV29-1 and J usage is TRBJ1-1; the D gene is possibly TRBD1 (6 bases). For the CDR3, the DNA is TGCAGCGTTGACAGGGGCCGGAACACTGAAGCTTTCTTT. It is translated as CSVDRGRNTEAFF.